This T cell receptor (beta chain) was sequenced for a study of blood T cell repertoires in COVID-19. Source study methods: By means of reference gene primer amplification, nucleated cell counts were estimated. TCRdb keeps only in-frame clones here, not all; method: immunoSEQ multiplex PCR. V, J and clone size are those of that table, while D and trimming were read from the DNA. The table records 80,000 to 95,000 clones, about 89% of them present only once. This CDR3 has 16 residues. Germline V CDR1 and CDR2: LGHNA, YNFKEQ. V shed 3 bases, J shed 4 bases, and the junction held 8 bases outside the gene matches.

The clonotype originates from a human donor in a cohort sampled during active COVID-19. The rearrangement links TRBV4-2 to TRBJ1-1; 10 nucleotides line up with TRBD1. The specimen was peripheral blood. CDR3 nucleotide sequence: TGTGCCAGCAGCCAGGCGGGGTGGACAGGGGGCACTGAAGCTTTCTTT. As protein: CASSQAGWTGGTEAFF.